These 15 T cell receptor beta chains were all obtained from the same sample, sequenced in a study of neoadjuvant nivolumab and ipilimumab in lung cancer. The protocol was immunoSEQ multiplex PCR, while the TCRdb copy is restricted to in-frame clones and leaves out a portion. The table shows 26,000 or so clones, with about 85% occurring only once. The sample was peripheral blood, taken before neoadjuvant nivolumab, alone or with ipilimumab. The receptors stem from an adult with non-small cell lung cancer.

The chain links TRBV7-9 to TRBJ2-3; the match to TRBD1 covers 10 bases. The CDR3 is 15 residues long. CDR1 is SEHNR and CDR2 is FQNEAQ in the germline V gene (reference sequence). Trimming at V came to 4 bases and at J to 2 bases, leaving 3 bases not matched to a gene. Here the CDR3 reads CASSWGQGHTDTQYF. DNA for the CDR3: TGTGCCAGCAGCTGGGGACAGGGGCACACAGATACGCAGTATTTT.

DNA for the CDR3: TGCGCCAGCAGCGGCGGACAGGGGACCTACGAGCAGTACTTC. Its translation is CASSGGQGTYEQYF. The chain joins TRBV5-1 to TRBJ2-7, with 9 bases fitting TRBD1. CDR3 length equals 14 residues. Germline trimming cut 4 bases from V and 2 bases from J; bases unmatched to any gene: 4. Per the germline V gene, CDR1 is SGHRS and CDR2 is YFSETQ.

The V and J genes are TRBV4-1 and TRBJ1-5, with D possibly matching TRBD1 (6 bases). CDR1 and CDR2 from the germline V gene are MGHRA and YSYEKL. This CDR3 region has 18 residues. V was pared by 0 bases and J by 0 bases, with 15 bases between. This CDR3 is CASSQDGTGAYSNQPQHF. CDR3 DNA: TGCGCCAGCAGCCAAGATGGAACGGGGGCCTATAGCAATCAGCCCCAGCATTTT.

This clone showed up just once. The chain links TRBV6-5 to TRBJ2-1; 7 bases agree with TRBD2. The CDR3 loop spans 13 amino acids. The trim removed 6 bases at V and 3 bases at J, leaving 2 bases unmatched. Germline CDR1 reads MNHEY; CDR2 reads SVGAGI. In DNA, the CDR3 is TGTGCCAGCAGACGGACTAGCTACAATGAGCAGTTCTTC. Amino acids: CASRRTSYNEQFF.

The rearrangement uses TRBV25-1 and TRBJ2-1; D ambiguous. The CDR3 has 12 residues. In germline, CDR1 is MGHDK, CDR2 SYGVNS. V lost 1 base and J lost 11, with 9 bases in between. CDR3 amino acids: CASSESRNQQFF. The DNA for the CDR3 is TGTGCCAGCAGTGAATCCCGTAATCAGCAGTTCTTC.

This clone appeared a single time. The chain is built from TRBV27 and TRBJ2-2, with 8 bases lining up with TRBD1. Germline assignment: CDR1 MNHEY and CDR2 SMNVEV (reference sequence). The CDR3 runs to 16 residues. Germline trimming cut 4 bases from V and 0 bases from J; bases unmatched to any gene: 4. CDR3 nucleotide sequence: TGTGCCAGCAGTTCTCCGGGACAGGCGAACACCGGGGAGCTGTTTTTT. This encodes CASSSPGQANTGELFF.

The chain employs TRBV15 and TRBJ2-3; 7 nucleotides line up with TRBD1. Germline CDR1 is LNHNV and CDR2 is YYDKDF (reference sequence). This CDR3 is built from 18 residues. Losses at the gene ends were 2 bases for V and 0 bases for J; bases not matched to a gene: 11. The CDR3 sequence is CATSRHRDSYSSTDTQYF. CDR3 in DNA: TGTGCCACCAGCAGACACCGGGACAGCTACTCTAGCACAGATACGCAGTATTTT. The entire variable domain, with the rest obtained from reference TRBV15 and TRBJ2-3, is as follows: DAMVIQNPRYQVTQFGKPVTLSCSQTLNHNVMYWYQQKSSQAPKLLFHYYDKDFNNEADTPDNFQSRRPNTSFCFLDIRSPGLGDTAMYLCATSRHRDSYSSTDTQYFGPGTRLTVL.

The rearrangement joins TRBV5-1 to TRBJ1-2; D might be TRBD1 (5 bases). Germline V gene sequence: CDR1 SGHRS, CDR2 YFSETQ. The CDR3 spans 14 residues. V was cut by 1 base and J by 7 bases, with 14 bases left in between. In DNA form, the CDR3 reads TGCGCCAGCAGCTTGCTCCCAGGGATGGCTGGCTACACCTTC. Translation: CASSLLPGMAGYTF.

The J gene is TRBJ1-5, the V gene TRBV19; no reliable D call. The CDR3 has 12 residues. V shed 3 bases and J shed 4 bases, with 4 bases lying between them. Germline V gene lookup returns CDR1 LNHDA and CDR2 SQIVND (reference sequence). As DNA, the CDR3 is TGTGCCAGTAGTATGAGGAATCAGCCCCAGCATTTT. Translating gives CASSMRNQPQHF. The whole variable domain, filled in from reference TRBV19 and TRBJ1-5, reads DGGITQSPKYLFRKEGQNVTLSCEQNLNHDAMYWYRQDPGQGLRLIYYSQIVNDFQKGDIAEGYSVSREKKESFPLTVTSAQKNPTAFYLCASSMRNQPQHFGDGTRLSIL.

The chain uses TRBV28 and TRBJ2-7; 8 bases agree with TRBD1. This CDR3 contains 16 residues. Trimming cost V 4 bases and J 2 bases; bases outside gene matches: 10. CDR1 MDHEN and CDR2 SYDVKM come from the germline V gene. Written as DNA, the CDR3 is TGTGCCAGCAGTTCCCACCGGGACAGGTCCCCCTACGAGCAGTACTTC. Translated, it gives CASSSHRDRSPYEQYF.

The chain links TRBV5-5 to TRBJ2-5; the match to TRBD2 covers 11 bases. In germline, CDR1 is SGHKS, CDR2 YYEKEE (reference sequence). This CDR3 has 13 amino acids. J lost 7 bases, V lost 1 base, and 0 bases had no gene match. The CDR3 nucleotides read TGTGCCAGCAGCTTGACTAGCGGGGGGACCCAGTACTTC. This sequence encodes CASSLTSGGTQYF.

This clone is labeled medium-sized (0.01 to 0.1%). DNA for the CDR3: TGTGCCAGCAGCTTAGGCCTAAATCCGGGGTCCCCCTACGAGCAGTACTTC. It translates to CASSLGLNPGSPYEQYF. V usage is TRBV13 and J usage is TRBJ2-7; D may be TRBD2 (5 bases). The germline V and J ends were trimmed by 0 bases and 2 bases, with 17 bases remaining between them. Per germline, CDR1 PRHDT and CDR2 FYEKMQ (reference sequence). This CDR3 contains 17 residues.

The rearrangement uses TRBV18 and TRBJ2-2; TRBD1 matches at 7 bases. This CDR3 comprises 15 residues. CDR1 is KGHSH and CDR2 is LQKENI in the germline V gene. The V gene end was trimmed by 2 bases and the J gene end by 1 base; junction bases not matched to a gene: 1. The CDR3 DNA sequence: TGTGCCAGCTCACCAGGGACAGTGAACACCGGGGAGCTGTTTTTT. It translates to CASSPGTVNTGELFF.

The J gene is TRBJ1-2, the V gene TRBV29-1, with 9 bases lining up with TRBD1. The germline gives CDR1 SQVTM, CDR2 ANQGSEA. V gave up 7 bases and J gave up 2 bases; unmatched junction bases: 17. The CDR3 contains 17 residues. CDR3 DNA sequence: TGCAGCGCACACCAACCCGGGACAGGGAGATTCAACTATGGCTACACCTTC. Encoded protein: CSAHQPGTGRFNYGYTF. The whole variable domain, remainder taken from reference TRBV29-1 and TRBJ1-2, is SAVISQKPSRDICQRGTSLTIQCQVDSQVTMMFWYRQQPGQSLTLIATANQGSEATYESGFVIDKFPISRPNLTFSTLTVSNMSPEDSSIYLCSAHQPGTGRFNYGYTFGSGTRLTVV.

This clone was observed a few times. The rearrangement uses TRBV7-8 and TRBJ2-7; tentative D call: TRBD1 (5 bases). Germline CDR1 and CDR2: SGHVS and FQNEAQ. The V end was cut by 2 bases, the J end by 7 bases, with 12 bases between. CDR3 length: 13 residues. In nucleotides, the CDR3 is TGTGCCAGCAGCTTACAGGTTTCAGGGGAGCAGTACTTC. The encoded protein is CASSLQVSGEQYF.